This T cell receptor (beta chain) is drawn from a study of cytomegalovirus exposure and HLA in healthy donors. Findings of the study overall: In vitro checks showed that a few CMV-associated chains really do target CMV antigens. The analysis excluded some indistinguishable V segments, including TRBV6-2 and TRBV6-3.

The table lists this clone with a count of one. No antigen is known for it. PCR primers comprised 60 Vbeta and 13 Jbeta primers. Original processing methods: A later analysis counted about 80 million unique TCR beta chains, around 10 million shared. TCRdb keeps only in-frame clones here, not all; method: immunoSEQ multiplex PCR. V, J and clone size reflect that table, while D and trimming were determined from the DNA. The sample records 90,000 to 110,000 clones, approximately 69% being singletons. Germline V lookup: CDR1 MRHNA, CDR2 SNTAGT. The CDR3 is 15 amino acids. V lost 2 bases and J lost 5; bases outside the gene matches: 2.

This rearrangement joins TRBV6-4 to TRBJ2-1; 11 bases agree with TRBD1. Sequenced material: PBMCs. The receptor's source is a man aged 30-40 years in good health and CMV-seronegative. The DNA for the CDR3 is TGTGCCAGCAGTGACGGGACAGGGGGGAACAATGAGCAGTTCTTC. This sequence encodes CASSDGTGGNNEQFF.